The clone carrying this TCR beta chain has a single count. Germline V gene lookup returns CDR1 SGHTA and CDR2 FQGNSA. The J segment lost 5 bases and the V segment lost 1 base, leaving 8 bases of the junction unmatched. The CDR3 is 16 amino acids. This entry is derived from a study of blood T cell repertoires in COVID-19. At the level of the study: Sites across the United States, Italy and Spain contributed samples from acute and convalescent COVID-19. The cDNA or gDNA used as material had been derived from T cells, B-cell-depleted T cells, or PBMCs.

The protocol was immunoSEQ multiplex PCR, while the TCRdb copy is restricted to in-frame clones and leaves out a portion. The profile covers about 59,000 clones, with around 91% appearing a single time and roughly 8.6% taken by the ten largest. The chain employs TRBV7-2 and TRBJ2-5; 9 bases line up with TRBD2. The sequence derives from a human donor in a cohort sampled during active COVID-19. Material for sequencing was peripheral blood. CDR3 in DNA: TGTGCCAGCAGCTTAGTCGGCGGGGGGGCCTGGGAGACCCAGTACTTC. Translating gives CASSLVGGGAWETQYF.